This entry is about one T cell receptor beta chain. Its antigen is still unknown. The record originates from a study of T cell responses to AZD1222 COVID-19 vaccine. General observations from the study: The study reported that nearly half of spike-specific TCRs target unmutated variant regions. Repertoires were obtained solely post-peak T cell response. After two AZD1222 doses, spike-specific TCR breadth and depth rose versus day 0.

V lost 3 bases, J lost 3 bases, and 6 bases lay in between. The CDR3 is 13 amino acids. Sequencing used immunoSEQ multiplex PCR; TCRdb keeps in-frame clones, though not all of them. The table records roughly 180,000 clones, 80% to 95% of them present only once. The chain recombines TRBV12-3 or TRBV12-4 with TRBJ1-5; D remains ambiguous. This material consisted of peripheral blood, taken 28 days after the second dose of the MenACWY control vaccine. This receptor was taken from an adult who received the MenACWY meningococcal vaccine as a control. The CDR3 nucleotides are TGTGCCAGCAGTTTTCGGGTCAATCAGCCCCAGCATTTT. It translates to CASSFRVNQPQHF.